This TCR beta chain emerged from a study of blood T cell repertoires in COVID-19 (dated by TCRdb to 2018 to 2021). Regarding the complete study: The collaborator samples originated in the United States, Italy and Spain and spanned the acute and convalescent phases of COVID-19. The material from the prospective study consisted of cDNA or gDNA derived from T cells, B-cell-depleted T cells, or PBMCs. Subjects who had been exposed to COVID-19, were actively infected with it, or had recovered from it provided the deeply sampled blood TCRbeta repertoires that made up the dataset. The samples were drawn from the first 160 participants of the ongoing ImmuneRACE study and from about 1,200 subjects provided by 6 global collaborators. The repertoires were made available in a free public database intended to serve as a resource for research on the immune response to SARS-CoV-2. Where HLA class I and class II types were available, the types were taken from metadata supplied by the sample provider, not from assay-based typing. Nearly every sample came with metadata listing a de-identified subject ID, COVID-19 status, age in years and sex.

The germline V gene encodes CDR1 LNHDA and CDR2 SQIVND (reference sequence). The CDR3 starts with the cysteine, ends with the phenylalanine, and has 14 residues. The read is trimmed to its CDR3 DNA, 42 bases read in frame from base 1. Cut back by 3 bases and 1 base, the V and J ends lie 9 bases apart. What the work shows at the level of the full study, not this receptor alone: The amount of clinical and demographic metadata varied by source and participant and was provided uncurated.

TCRbeta CDR3 regions were amplified from genomic DNA by means of the immunoSEQ Assay, a bias-controlled multiplex PCR. As for the original processing: Within the assay, amplification of reference gene primers was used to estimate how many nucleated cells each sample contained. To quantify the absolute abundance of each unique TCRbeta CDR3 rearrangement, sequence reads were collapsed and filtered. Productive Simpson clonality was computed per sample as the square root of Simpson's diversity index over productive rearrangements. TCRdb retrieved this table from immuneACCESS and kept in-frame rearrangements only. Not all clones are present; in checked studies, unresolved V genes account for under half, and no reason is known for the remainder. The V and J calls and the clone size are those of that table, but D and trimming were determined from the DNA. Here the sample has about 110,000 clones; roughly four fifths occur a single time. The ten largest clones take up approximately 4.1% of the sample.

Worth noting for this clone: This receptor's antigen is unknown. No quality values exist for individual bases; no much larger clone is one base distant.

Each collaborating institution followed its own protocols to collect whole blood in K2EDTA tubes. For TCRbeta analysis, collaborators shipped samples as frozen whole blood, isolated PBMCs, or DNA extracted from either of those sample types. This TCR came from a woman in her seventies with acute or convalescent COVID-19. Sequenced material: peripheral blood. The chain employs TRBV19 and TRBJ1-1; the D gene is possibly TRBD1, with 5 bases matching. The CDR3: CASSIFGGNTEAFF. The DNA sequence reads TGTGCCAGTAGTATTTTCGGGGGGAACACTGAAGCTTTCTTT.